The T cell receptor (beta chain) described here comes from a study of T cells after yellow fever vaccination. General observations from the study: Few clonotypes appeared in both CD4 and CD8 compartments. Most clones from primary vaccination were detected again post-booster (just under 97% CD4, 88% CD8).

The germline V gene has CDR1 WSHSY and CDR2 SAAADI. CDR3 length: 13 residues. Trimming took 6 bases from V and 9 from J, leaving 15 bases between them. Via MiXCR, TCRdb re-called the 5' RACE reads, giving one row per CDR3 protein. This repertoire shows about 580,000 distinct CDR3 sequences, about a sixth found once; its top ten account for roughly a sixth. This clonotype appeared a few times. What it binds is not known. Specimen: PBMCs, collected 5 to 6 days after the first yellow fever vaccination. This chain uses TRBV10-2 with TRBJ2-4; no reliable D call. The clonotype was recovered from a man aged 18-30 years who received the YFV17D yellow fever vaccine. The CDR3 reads CASSQDQGSIQYF. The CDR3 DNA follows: TGCGCCAGCAGCCAGGACCAAGGAAGCATTCAGTACTTC.